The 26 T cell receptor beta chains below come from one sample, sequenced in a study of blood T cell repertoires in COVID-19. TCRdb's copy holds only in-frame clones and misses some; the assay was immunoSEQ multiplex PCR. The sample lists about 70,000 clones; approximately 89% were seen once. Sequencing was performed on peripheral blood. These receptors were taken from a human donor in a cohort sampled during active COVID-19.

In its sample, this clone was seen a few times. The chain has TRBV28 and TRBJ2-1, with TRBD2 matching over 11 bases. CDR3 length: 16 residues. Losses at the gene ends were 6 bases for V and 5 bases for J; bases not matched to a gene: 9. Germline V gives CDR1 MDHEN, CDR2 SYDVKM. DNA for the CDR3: TGTGCCAGCAGCTTCCAAGGGACTAGCGGACACAATGAGCAGTTCTTC. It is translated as CASSFQGTSGHNEQFF.

This CDR3 reads CASSLRWTGQYSGNTIYF. For the CDR3, the DNA is TGTGCCAGCAGCTTGAGGTGGACGGGACAGTACTCTGGAAACACCATATATTTT. The genes are TRBV5-5 and TRBJ1-3, with 7 bases identical to TRBD1. The CDR3 is 18 residues long. J gave up 0 bases and V 1 base, and 10 bases lay outside the gene matches. Germline assignment: CDR1 SGHKS and CDR2 YYEKEE (reference sequence).

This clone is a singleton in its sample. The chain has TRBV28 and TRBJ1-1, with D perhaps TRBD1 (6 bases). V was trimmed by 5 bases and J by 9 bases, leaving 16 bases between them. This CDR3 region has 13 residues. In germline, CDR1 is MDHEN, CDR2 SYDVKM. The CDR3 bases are TGTGCCAGCAGTCAAGGTAGGACAGCTAAAGCTTTCTTT. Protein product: CASSQGRTAKAFF.

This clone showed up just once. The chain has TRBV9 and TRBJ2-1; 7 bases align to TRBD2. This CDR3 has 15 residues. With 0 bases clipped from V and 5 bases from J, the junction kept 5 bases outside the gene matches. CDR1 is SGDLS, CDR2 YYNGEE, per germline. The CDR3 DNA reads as TGTGCCAGCAGCGTAGTTTCTAGCGGTCACAATGAGCAGTTCTTC. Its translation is CASSVVSSGHNEQFF.

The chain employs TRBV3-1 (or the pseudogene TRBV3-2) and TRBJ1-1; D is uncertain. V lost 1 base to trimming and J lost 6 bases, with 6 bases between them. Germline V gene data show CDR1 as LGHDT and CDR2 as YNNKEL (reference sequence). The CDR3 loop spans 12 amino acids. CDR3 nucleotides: TGTGCCAGCAGCCAAGCGGGTTCTGAAGCTTTCTTT. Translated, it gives CASSQAGSEAFF.

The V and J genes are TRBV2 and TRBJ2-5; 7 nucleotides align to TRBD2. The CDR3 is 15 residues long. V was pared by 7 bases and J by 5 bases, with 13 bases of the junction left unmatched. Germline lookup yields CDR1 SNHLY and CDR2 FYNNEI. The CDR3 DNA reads TGTGCCAGCAATGCCCGCGGGGGAAGTGTGGAGACCCAGTACTTC. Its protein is CASNARGGSVETQYF. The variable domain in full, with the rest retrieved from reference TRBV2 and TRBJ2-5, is EPEVTQTPSHQVTQMGQEVILRCVPISNHLYFYWYRQILGQKVEFLVSFYNNEISEKSEIFDDQFSVERPDGSNFTLKIRSTKLEDSAMYFCASNARGGSVETQYFGPGTRLLVL.

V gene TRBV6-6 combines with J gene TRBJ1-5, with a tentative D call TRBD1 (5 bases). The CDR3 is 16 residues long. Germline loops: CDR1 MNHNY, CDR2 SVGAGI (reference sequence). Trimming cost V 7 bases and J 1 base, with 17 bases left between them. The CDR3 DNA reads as TGTGCCAGCATACCCGGTCGGGGGATGAGCAATCAGCCCCAGCATTTT. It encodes CASIPGRGMSNQPQHF.

The CDR3 loop reads CASSLTGGHEQYF. DNA for the CDR3: TGTGCCAGCAGTCTAACAGGGGGGCACGAGCAGTACTTC. The chain uses TRBV28 and TRBJ2-7; 8 nucleotides agree with TRBD1. This CDR3 contains 13 residues. Germline V CDR1 and CDR2: MDHEN, SYDVKM. With V trimmed by 5 bases and J by 5 bases, 5 bases remained unmatched. Combining the CDR3 with reference TRBV28 and TRBJ2-7 gives the whole variable domain DVKVTQSSRYLVKRTGEKVFLECVQDMDHENMFWYRQDPGLGLRLIYFSYDVKMKEKGDIPEGYSVSREKKERFSLILESASTNQTSMYLCASSLTGGHEQYFGPGTRLTVT.

The CDR3 sequence: CASSFTRTHYGYTF. The CDR3 DNA follows: TGTGCCAGCAGCTTCACACGCACACATTATGGCTACACCTTC. The rearrangement joins TRBV5-6 to TRBJ1-2; D unclear. Germline V gene lookup returns CDR1 SGHDT and CDR2 YYEEEE. The CDR3 is 14 residues long. V was cut by 2 bases and J by 5 bases, with 13 bases left in between.

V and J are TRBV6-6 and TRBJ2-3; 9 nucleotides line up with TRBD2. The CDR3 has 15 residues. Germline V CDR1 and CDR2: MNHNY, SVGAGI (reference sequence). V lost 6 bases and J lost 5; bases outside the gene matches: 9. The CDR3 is CASSSWGGGGDTQYF. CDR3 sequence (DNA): TGTGCCAGCAGCTCTTGGGGCGGGGGGGGAGATACGCAGTATTTT.

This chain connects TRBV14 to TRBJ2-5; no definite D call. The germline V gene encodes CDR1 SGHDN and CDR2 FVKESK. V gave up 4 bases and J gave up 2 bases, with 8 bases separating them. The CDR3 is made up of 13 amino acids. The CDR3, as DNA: TGTGCCAGCAGCCCGCACGGGCAAGAGACCCAGTACTTC. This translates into CASSPHGQETQYF.

The CDR3 DNA follows: TGTGCCTGGAGTCTAGCGGGGAACACAGATACGCAGTATTTT. It specifies CAWSLAGNTDTQYF. The chain is built from TRBV30 and TRBJ2-3, with TRBD2 identical over 9 bases. Germline V CDR1 and CDR2: GTSNPN, SVGIG (reference sequence). Trimming removed 2 bases from V and 2 bases from J; junction bases left unmatched: 2. The CDR3 spans 14 residues.

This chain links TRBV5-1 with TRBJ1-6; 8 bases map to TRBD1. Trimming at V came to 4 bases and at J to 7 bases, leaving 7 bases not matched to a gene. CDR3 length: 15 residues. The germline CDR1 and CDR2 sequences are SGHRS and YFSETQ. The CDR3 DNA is TGCGCCAGCAGCCCCGGACAGGGAAGAAATTCACCCCTCCACTTT. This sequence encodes CASSPGQGRNSPLHF. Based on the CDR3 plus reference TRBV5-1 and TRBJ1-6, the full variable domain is KAGVTQTPRYLIKTRGQQVTLSCSPISGHRSVSWYQQTPGQGLQFLFEYFSETQRNKGNFPGRFSGRQFSNSRSEMNVSTLELGDSALYLCASSPGQGRNSPLHFGNGTRLTVT.

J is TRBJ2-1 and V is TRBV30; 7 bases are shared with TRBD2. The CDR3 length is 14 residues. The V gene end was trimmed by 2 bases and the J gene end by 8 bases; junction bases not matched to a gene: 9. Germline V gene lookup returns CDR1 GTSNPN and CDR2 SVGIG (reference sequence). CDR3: CAWSPGRAPDEQFF. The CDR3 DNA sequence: TGTGCCTGGAGTCCGGGGAGGGCCCCCGATGAGCAGTTCTTC.

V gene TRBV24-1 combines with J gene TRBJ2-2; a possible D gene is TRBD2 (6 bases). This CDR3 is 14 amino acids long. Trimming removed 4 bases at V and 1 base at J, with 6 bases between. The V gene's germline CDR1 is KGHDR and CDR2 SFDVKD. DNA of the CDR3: TGTGCCACCAGTGAGGGGGGGAACACCGGGGAGCTGTTTTTT. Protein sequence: CATSEGGNTGELFF.

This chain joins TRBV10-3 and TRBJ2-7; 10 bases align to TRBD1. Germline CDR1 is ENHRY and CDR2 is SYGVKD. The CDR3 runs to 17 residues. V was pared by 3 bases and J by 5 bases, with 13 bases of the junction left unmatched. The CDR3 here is CAISDRGRRQGADEQYF. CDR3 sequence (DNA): TGTGCCATCAGTGATCGGGGACGGAGACAGGGGGCAGACGAGCAGTACTTC.

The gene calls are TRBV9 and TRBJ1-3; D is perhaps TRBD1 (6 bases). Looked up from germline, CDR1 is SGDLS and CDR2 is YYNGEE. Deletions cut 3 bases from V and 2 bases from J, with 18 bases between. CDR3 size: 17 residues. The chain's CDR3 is CASSAAIPGAAGNTIYF. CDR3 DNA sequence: TGTGCCAGCAGCGCCGCAATCCCAGGGGCGGCTGGAAACACCATATATTTT.

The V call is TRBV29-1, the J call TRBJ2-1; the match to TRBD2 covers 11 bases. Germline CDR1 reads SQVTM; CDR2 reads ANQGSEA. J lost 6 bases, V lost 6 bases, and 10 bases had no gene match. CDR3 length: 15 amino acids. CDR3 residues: CSVGYRLAGINEQFF. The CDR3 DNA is TGCAGCGTGGGTTATAGACTAGCGGGGATCAATGAGCAGTTCTTC.

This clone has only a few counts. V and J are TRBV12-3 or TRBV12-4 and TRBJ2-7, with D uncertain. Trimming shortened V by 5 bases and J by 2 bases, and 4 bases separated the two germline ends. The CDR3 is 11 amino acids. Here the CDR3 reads CASSTAYEQYF. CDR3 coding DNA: TGTGCCAGCAGTACAGCCTACGAGCAGTACTTC.

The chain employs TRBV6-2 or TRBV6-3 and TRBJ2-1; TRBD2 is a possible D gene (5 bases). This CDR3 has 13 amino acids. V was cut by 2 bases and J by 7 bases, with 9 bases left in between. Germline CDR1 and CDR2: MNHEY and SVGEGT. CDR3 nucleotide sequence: TGTGCCAGCAGTTACCGACCGGGGAATGAGCAGTTCTTC. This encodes CASSYRPGNEQFF.

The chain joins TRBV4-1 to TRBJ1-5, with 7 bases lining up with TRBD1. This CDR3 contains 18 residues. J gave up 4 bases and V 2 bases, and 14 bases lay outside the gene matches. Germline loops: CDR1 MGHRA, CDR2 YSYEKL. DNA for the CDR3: TGCGCCAGCAGCCAACGGTCATTAAGACAGGGAGCAAATCAGCCCCAGCATTTT. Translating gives CASSQRSLRQGANQPQHF.

CDR3 bases: TGTGCCAGCAGGACCAGGGAGGAATTGACTTTCTTT. Translated, it gives CASRTREELTFF. The chain joins TRBV2 to TRBJ1-1, with D perhaps TRBD1 (5 bases). With 6 bases removed from V and 12 bases from J, the gap between germline ends came to 17 bases. Germline V gives CDR1 SNHLY, CDR2 FYNNEI. CDR3 length: 12 amino acids.

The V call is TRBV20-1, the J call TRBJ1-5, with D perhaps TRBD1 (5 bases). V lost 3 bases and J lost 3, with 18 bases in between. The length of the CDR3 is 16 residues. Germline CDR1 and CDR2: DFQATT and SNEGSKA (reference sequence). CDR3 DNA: TGCAGTGCTAGTTTCCAGGGAGGGGTCGTCAATCAGCCCCAGCATTTT. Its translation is CSASFQGGVVNQPQHF.

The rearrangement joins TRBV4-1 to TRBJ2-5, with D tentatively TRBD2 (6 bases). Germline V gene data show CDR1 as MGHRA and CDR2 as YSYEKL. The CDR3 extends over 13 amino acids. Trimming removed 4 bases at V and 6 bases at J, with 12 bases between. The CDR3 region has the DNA TGCGCCAGCAGCCCCGGAGGGATGAAGACCCAGTACTTC. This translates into CASSPGGMKTQYF.

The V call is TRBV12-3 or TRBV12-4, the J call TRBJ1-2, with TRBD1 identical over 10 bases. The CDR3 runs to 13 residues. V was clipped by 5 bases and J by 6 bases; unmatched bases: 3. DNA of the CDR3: TGTGCCAGCAGTCCGGGACAGGGGAATGGCTACACCTTC. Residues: CASSPGQGNGYTF.

The CDR3 reads CASSDVPGLAGGSSYNEQFF. The CDR3 DNA reads as TGTGCCAGCAGTGATGTACCGGGACTAGCGGGAGGGAGCTCCTACAATGAGCAGTTCTTC. This chain uses TRBV28 with TRBJ2-1; 16 bases are a match to TRBD2. The CDR3 is 20 residues long. Germline CDR1 is MDHEN and CDR2 is SYDVKM. The V segment lost 5 bases and the J segment 0 bases; nucleotides outside the gene matches: 10.